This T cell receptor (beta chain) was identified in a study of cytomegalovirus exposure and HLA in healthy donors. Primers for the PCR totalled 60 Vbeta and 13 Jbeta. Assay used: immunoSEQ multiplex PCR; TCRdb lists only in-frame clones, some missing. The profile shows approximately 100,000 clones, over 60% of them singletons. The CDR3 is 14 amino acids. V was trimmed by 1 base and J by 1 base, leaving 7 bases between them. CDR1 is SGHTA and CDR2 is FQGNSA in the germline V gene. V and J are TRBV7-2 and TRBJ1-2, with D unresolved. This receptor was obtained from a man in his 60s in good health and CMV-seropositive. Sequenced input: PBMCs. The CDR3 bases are TGTGCCAGCAGCTTAGACGGTTTTAACTATGGCTACACCTTC. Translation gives CASSLDGFNYGYTF.